This T cell receptor (beta chain) came from a study of early T cells in non-severe SARS-CoV-2 infection. Using its own MiXCR run on the 5' RACE reads, TCRdb lists one record per CDR3 protein. The sample lists 30,000 or so distinct CDR3 sequences, 5% to 7% occurring once. The V gene lost 1 base and the J gene lost 4 bases, with 11 bases spanning the gap. This CDR3 is built from 15 residues. Germline lookup yields CDR1 PRHDT and CDR2 FYEKMQ (reference sequence). This clonotype was picked up many times. Sample: whole blood. The chain is built from TRBV13 and TRBJ2-1, with D unresolved. The TCR was taken from an adult who was a healthcare worker with PCR-confirmed SARS-CoV-2 infection or an uninfected control (not recorded which). The CDR3 loop reads CASSLEAGSYNEQFF. The CDR3 DNA reads as TGTGCCAGCAGCTTAGAGGCCGGTTCTTACAATGAGCAGTTCTTC.